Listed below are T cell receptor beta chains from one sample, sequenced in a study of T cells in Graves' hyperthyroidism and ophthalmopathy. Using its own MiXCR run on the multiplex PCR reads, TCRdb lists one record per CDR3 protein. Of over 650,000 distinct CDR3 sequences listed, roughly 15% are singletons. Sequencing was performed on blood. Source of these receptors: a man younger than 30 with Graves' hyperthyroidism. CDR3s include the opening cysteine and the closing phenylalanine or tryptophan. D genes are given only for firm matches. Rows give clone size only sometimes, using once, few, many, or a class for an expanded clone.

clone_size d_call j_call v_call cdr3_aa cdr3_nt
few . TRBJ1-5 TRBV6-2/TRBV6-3 CASSPWTDQPQHF TGTGCCAGCAGTCCCTGGACAGATCAGCCCCAGCATTTT
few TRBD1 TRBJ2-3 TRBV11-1 CASSLAQGEILTDTQYF TGTGCCAGCAGCTTAGCACAGGGGGAGATTTTGACAGATACGCAGTATTTT
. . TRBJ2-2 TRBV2 CASHHDTGELFF TGTGCCAGCCACCACGACACCGGGGAGCTGTTTTTT
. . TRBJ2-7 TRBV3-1 CASSQQGTGEQYF TGTGCCAGCAGCCAACAGGGAACGGGGGAGCAGTACTTC
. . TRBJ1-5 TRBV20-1 CSARDPGPRGPQHF TGCAGTGCTAGAGACCCGGGACCCCGGGGGCCCCAGCATTTT
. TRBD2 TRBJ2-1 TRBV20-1 CSARDPGSGPPSSPSYNEQFF TGCAGTGCTAGAGATCCCGGTAGCGGGCCACCCTCCTCCCCCTCCTACAATGAGCAGTTCTTC
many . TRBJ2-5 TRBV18 CASSPSETQYF TGTGCCAGCTCGCCCTCGGAGACCCAGTACTTC
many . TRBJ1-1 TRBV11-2 CASSFGPRAFF TGTGCCAGCAGCTTTGGACCTCGAGCTTTCTTT
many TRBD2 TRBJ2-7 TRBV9 CASSAGLAGTYEQYF TGTGCCAGCAGCGCGGGACTAGCGGGAACCTACGAGCAGTACTTC
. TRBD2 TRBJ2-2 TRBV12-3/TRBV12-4 CASSSGLAGERGTGDLFF TGTGCCAGCAGTTCGGGACTGGCGGGAGAAAGGGGCACCGGGGATCTGTTTTTT
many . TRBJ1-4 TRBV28 CASSLGTGTSEKLFF TGTGCCAGCAGTTTAGGGACGGGAACTAGTGAAAAACTGTTTTTT
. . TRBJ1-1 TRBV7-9 CASRFALTLNTEAFF TGTGCCAGCAGATTTGCCCTGACCTTGAACACTGAAGCTTTCTTT
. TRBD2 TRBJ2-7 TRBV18 CASPGLAGVREQYF TGTGCCAGCCCAGGACTAGCGGGAGTACGGGAGCAGTACTTC
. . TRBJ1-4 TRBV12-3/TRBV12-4 CASSFQGTNEKLFF TGTGCCAGCAGTTTCCAGGGGACTAATGAAAAACTGTTTTTT
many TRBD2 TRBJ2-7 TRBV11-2 CASSLSTSGNYEQYF TGTGCCAGCAGCTTGAGTACTAGCGGGAACTACGAGCAGTACTTC
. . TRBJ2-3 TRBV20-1 CSARENQDTQYF TGCAGTGCTAGAGAAAATCAAGATACGCAGTATTTT
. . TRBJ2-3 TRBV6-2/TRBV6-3 CASSYFRECTDAQYF TGTGCCAGCAGTTACTTCCGGGAGTGCACAGATGCGCAGTATTTT
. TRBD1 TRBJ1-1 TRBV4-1 CASSQAQDRVRTEAFF TGCGCCAGCAGCCAAGCCCAAGACAGGGTTCGCACTGAAGCTTTCTTT
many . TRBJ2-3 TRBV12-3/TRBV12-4 CASTLDRPSDTQYF TGTGCCAGCACCCTAGACAGACCCTCAGATACGCAGTATTTT
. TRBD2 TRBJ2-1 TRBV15 CATAGGAYYNEQFF TGTGCCACCGCGGGAGGAGCCTACTACAATGAGCAGTTCTTC
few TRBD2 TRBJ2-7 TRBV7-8 CASSLGGWREGFTQHF TGTGCCAGCAGCTTAGGCGGTTGGCGGGAGGGCTTTACGCAGCACTTC
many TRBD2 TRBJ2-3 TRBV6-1 CASSQGLAVTDTQYF TGTGCCAGCAGCCAGGGACTAGCGGTCACAGATACGCAGTATTTT
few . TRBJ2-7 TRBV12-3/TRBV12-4 CASSKDVYSYEQYF TGTGCCAGCAGTAAAGACGTATACTCCTACGAGCAGTACTTC
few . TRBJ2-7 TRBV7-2 CASSPSPGTSVLLNYEQYF TGTGCCAGCAGCCCCTCCCCCGGGACCAGCGTATTATTAAACTACGAGCAGTACTTC
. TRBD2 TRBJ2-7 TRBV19 CASSVTSGAYEQYF TGTGCCAGTAGTGTGACTAGCGGGGCCTACGAGCAGTACTTC
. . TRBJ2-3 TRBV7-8 CASSLLRVLTDTQYF TGTGCCAGCAGCTTACTCAGGGTTCTAACAGATACGCAGTATTTT
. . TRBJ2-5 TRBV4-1 CASSHNTGQETQYF TGCGCCAGCAGCCATAACACCGGCCAAGAGACCCAGTACTTC
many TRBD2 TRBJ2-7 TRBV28 CASSVQLAGGTYEQYF TGTGCCAGCAGCGTACAACTAGCGGGAGGGACCTACGAGCAGTACTTC
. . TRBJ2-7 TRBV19 CASSSFWEQYF TGTGCCAGTAGTTCCTTCTGGGAGCAGTACTTC
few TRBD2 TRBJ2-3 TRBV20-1 CSARELATDTQYF TGCAGTGCTAGAGAACTAGCGACAGATACGCAGTATTTT
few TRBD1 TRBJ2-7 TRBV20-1 CSASQGQGTYEQYF TGCAGTGCCTCCCAGGGACAGGGGACCTACGAGCAGTACTTC
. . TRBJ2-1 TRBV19 CASSNIGAAYNEQFF TGTGCCAGTAGTAATATCGGGGCAGCCTACAATGAGCAGTTCTTC
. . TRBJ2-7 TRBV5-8 CASRLTGSNEQYF TGTGCCAGCAGATTGACAGGCAGCAACGAGCAGTACTTC
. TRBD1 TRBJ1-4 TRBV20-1 CSAPTGGDEKLFF TGCAGTGCTCCGACAGGGGGGGATGAAAAACTGTTTTTT
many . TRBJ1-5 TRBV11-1 CASNMSRGPQHF TGTGCCAGCAATATGTCCCGTGGGCCCCAGCATTTT
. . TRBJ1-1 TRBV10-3 CAFRDTGKSEAFF TGTGCCTTCCGGGACACGGGGAAATCTGAAGCTTTCTTT
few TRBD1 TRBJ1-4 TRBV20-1 CSARGGTGNEKLFF TGCAGTGCTAGAGGCGGGACAGGGAATGAAAAACTGTTTTTT
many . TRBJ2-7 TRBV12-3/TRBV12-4 CASRSPRGEQYF TGTGCCAGCAGGTCCCCCCGCGGCGAGCAGTACTTC
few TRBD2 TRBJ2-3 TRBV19 CASSKFHGLAGSTDTQYF TGTGCCAGTAGTAAATTTCACGGACTAGCGGGGAGCACAGATACGCAGTATTTT
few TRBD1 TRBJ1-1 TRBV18 CASSPRGPSGGNTEAFF TGTGCCAGCTCACCTCGAGGACCATCAGGGGGTAACACTGAAGCTTTCTTT
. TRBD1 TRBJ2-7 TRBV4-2 CASSHPGQGFYEQYF TGTGCCAGCAGCCACCCGGGACAGGGGTTTTACGAGCAGTACTTC
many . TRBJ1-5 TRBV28 CASSPSRHGQPQHF TGTGCCAGCAGCCCCTCAAGGCACGGTCAGCCCCAGCATTTT
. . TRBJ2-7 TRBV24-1 CATSDSSGPLYEQYF TGTGCCACCAGTGATTCCTCAGGGCCGCTGTACGAGCAGTACTTC
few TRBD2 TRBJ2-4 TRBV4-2 CASSPQGETSGSAKNIQYF TGTGCCAGCAGCCCACAGGGGGAAACTAGCGGGAGTGCCAAAAACATTCAGTACTTC